This TCR beta chain was observed in a study of cytomegalovirus exposure and HLA in healthy donors. Vbeta (60) and Jbeta (13) primers were used in the PCR. Sequencing was performed with immunoSEQ multiplex PCR; in TCRdb, only in-frame clones are kept and a portion is missing. The sample has fewer than 80,000 clones, roughly three quarters seen once; the top ten hold 2.5% to 3.5%. V dropped 4 bases and J dropped 0; count of bases not matched to a gene: 12. The CDR3 has 18 amino acids. CDR1 and CDR2 from the germline V gene are LGHNA and YNFKEQ. This clonotype originated in a young man in good health and CMV-seronegative. The sequenced sample consisted of PBMCs. The chain couples TRBV4-2 to TRBJ2-3; 8 bases align to TRBD2. CDR3 nucleotide sequence: TGTGCCAGCAGCCCCAGATCTATGGCGGGGGGTAGCACAGATACGCAGTATTTT. Protein: CASSPRSMAGGSTDTQYF.